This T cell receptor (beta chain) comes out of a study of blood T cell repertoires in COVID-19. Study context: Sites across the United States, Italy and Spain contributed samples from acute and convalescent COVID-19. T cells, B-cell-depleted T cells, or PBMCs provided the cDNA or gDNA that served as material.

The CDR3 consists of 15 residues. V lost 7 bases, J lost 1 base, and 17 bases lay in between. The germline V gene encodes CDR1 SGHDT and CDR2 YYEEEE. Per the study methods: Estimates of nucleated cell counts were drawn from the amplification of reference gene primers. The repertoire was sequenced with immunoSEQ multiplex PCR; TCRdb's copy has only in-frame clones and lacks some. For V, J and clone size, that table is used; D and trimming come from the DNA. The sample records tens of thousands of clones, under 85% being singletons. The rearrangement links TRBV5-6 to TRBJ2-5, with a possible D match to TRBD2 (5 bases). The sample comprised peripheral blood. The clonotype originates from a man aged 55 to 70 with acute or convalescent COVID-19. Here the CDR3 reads CASARLVGGQETQYF. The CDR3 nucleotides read TGTGCCAGCGCCAGGCTGGTAGGAGGCCAAGAGACCCAGTACTTC.